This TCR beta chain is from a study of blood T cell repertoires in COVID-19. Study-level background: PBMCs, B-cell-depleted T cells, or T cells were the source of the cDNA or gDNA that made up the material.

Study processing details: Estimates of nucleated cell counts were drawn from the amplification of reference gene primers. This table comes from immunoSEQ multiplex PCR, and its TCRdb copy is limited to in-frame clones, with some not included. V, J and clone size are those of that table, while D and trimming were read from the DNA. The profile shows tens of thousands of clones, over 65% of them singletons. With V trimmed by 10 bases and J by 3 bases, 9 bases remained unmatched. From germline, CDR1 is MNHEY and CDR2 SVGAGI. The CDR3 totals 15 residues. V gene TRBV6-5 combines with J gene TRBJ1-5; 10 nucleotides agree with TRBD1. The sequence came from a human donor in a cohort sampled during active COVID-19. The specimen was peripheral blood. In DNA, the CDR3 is TGTGCCATTTCGTTGGACAGGGGGGACAATCAGCCCCAGCATTTT. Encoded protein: CAISLDRGDNQPQHF.